A selection of T cell receptor beta chains follows, all from one sample in a study of prognosis after radiotherapy for stage I lung cancer. TCRdb fed the multiplex PCR reads into MiXCR, producing one record per CDR3 protein. The sample gives about 32,000 distinct CDR3 sequences, around 43% of which show up once; about 16% is in the top ten. The sample consisted of PBMCs, taken before or after stereotactic body radiation therapy (not recorded which). These receptors came from a donor aged 50 or older with non-small cell lung cancer. Both conserved end residues are part of each CDR3. The D gene is left open where the match is weak. A row's size may be missing; if present it is once, few, many or a size class.

>TRBJ1-1|-|TRBV25-1|15|-
TGTGCCAGCAGTCATCCCCCGATTTTTGGCACTGAAGCTTTCTTT
CASSHPPIFGTEAFF
>TRBJ1-6|many|TRBV28|12|-
TGTGCCAGCAGTTTTGGGGGGTTAACCCTCCACTTT
CASSFGGLTLHF
>TRBJ1-6|-|TRBV14|13|-
TGTGCCAGCAGCGTATATTTGAGTTCACCCCTCCACTTT
CASSVYLSSPLHF
>TRBJ1-6|few|TRBV28|13|-
TGTGCCAGCAGCGGGCCCTTTAGTTCACCCCTCCACTTT
CASSGPFSSPLHF
>TRBJ1-5|many|TRBV19|15|-
TGTGCCAGTAGTTATTGGCAGGCAACAGGTCAGCCCCAGCATTTT
CASSYWQATGQPQHF
>TRBJ1-5|many|TRBV28|17|TRBD1
TGTGCCAGCAGTTTACCGACAGGGGTTAAAAGCAATCAGCCCCAGCATTTT
CASSLPTGVKSNQPQHF
>TRBJ1-6|-|TRBV6-1|17|-
TGTGCCAGCATCTGGTCACGGGCGTCTCCAGTATCTTCACCCCTCCACTTT
CASIWSRASPVSSPLHF
>TRBJ1-3|many|TRBV9|14|-
TGTGCCAGCAGCGTAGTCCCTCTTGGAAACACCATATATTTT
CASSVVPLGNTIYF
>TRBJ2-7|once|TRBV3-1|14|-
TGTGCCAGCAGCCAAGATTGGGGGAGCTACGAGCAGTACTTC
CASSQDWGSYEQYF
>TRBJ2-2|-|TRBV6-5|16|TRBD1
TGTGCCAGCAGCTACGGGACAGGGGCAAACACCGTGGAGCTGTTTTTT
CASSYGTGANTVELFF
>TRBJ1-2|once|TRBV20-1|11|TRBD1
TGCAGTGCTCGACCAGGGGGCGGCTACACCTTC
CSARPGGGYTF
>TRBJ2-3|many|TRBV3-1|13|-
TGTGCCAGCAGCCAAGCGGGACTTAATACGCAGTATTTT
CASSQAGLNTQYF
>TRBJ1-1|-|TRBV6-2/TRBV6-3|13|-
TGTGCCAGCAGTTGGGGGGCGTGCACTGAAGCTTTCTTT
CASSWGACTEAFF
>TRBJ1-4|medium-sized|TRBV20-1|14|-
TGCAGTGCTACAAAGGGGGCAACTAATGAAAAACTGTTTTTT
CSATKGATNEKLFF
>TRBJ2-7|many|TRBV7-7|13|-
TGTGCTAGCAGCCCCTTAGGGGAAAAAGAGCAGTACTTC
CASSPLGEKEQYF
>TRBJ1-1|once|TRBV27|14|TRBD1
TGTGCCAGCAGTTTTTCCGCCGGGACAGGGGAAGCTTTCTTT
CASSFSAGTGEAFF
>TRBJ1-1|many|TRBV18|15|TRBD1
TGTGCCAGCTCACCACCCGGGACAGACTACACTGAAGCTTTCTTT
CASSPPGTDYTEAFF
>TRBJ2-2|-|TRBV7-9|13|-
TGTGCCAGCAGCGAACCAAACACCGGGGAGCTGTTTTTT
CASSEPNTGELFF
>TRBJ1-1|many|TRBV20-1|12|-
TGCAGGGCTATCCTGGTTGGAACTGAAGCTTTCTTT
CRAILVGTEAFF
>TRBJ1-2|-|TRBV12-3/TRBV12-4|12|-
TGTGCCAGCATAGACAGGTTCCATGGCTACACCTTC
CASIDRFHGYTF
>TRBJ1-2|-|TRBV7-9|14|-
TGTGCCAGCAGCTTAGTCGAGCTAGGAAGTGGCTACACCTTC
CASSLVELGSGYTF
>TRBJ1-2|-|TRBV27|16|TRBD1
TGTGCCAGCAGGAGCCACGCGGGACAGGGAGGTTTTGGCTACACCTTC
CASRSHAGQGGFGYTF
>TRBJ2-3|many|TRBV5-5|13|-
TGTGCCAGCAGCCGTTACTTGGGTGCCACGCAGTATTTT
CASSRYLGATQYF
>TRBJ2-2|-|TRBV5-1|16|-
TGCGCCAGCAGCCCTCATGGGGGGCTGAACACCGGTGAGCTGTTTTTT
CASSPHGGLNTGELFF